This T cell receptor (beta chain) came from a study of shared clonotypes between healthy human individuals (dated by TCRdb to 2018 to 2021). Regarding the study in general: The cohort comprised two women and a few men aged 18 to 49 years. Blood TCR repertoires of about 5 healthy adults were deeply sequenced to estimate repertoire size and the extent of clonotype sharing between individuals. Per donor, leukapheresis produced somewhere between about 0.94 and 9 billion PBMCs. Libraries were prepared and TCR repertoires were sequenced by different laboratories using diverse techniques, in order to increase sequencing depth and limit assay-specific biases. For each donor, CD4 naive and CD4 memory were each given three plates, CD8 naive was given two plates, and CD8 memory was given one plate. What the research found in general, with its limitations: The small number of donors limited the genetic and exposure-history diversity represented. When a handful of donors were compared, the shared fraction of clonotypes was 5% to 6.5% for naive CD4, roughly 3.3% for naive CD8, about 2.4% for memory CD4, and less than 0.45% for memory CD8. Higher generation probabilities were observed for clonotypes shared by all four sorted-subset donors than for non-shared clonotypes. Rarefaction of sorted-subset datasets indicated incomplete sequencing despite the large sequencing depth. Sampling was restricted to blood, and TCR repertoires in tissue are likely to differ from TCR repertoires in blood. Naive subsets generally had larger estimated clonotype richness than memory subsets. Based on pairwise subsampling, the degree of clonotype sharing among donors was expected to be affected by sequencing depth.

Measured from the cysteine to the phenylalanine, the CDR3 is 16 residues long. Kept here is only the CDR3 DNA, which spans 48 bases and is read in frame from base 1. Cut back by 3 bases and 1 base, the V and J ends lie 13 bases apart. CDR1 MNHNS and CDR2 SASEGT are derived from the germline V gene. Using the deep immunoSEQ assay, TCR CDR3 regions were amplified from genomic DNA by multiplex PCR. Extracted genomic DNA from each cell subset was distributed evenly across all wells of several immunoSEQ 96-well plates, and each plate was treated as a replicate. For sorted subsets, around 200 ng genomic DNA, equal to tens of thousands of T cell genomes, was loaded into each replicate PCR. The purified libraries were quantified using a Qubit 3.0 fluorometer, sized with a Bioanalyzer 2100, and then quantified again using the KAPA Library Quantification kit. Every immunoSEQ 96-well plate was sequenced on a dedicated single-read 150-cycle Illumina NextSeq 550 flow cell. As for the authors' bioinformatics: Because the immunoSEQ output included only junctional sequences and no quality scores, the filtering could not be the same as the filtering used for full-length reads. Sequences were annotated with PyIR, a Python wrapper for IgBLAST v1.9, and V/J genes and CDR3 were assigned using IMGT germline references. Any read was removed if the V/J assignment was weak (E-value above 1e-6), the CDR3 was missing, or the read contained stop codons, out-of-frame junctions, or ambiguous translated residues. A V3J clonotype was defined by an identical inferred V gene, J gene, and CDR3 amino acid sequence. Percentage overlap between repertoires was computed as shared unique clonotypes divided by the size of the smaller repertoire. Richness of each repertoire was evaluated using RTK rarefaction, the Chao1 estimator, and Recon v2.1 estimates of unobserved clonotypes. OLGA was used to compute generation probabilities for all TCRbeta clonotypes that the gDNA method yielded from a handful of donors. TCRdb took over this immuneACCESS table, retaining in-frame rearrangements with V and J assigned. Such tables are incomplete; in checked studies, under half of the missing clones stem from an unresolved V gene, and the remainder is unexplained. That table supplies the V and J calls and clone size; D and trimming were determined from the DNA. The sample contains millions of clones, about 95% of them found a single time. Approximately 1.2% of the sample belongs to the ten largest clones.

CD8 naive samples consisted of CD45RO-negative cells that were positively selected for CCR7, yielding a CD45RA+CCR7+ population without TemRA cells. Healthy HIV-negative adults with no recently reported acute infections or vaccinations were included as donors. Every donor was a Caucasian adult residing in Nashville, Tennessee, USA. Blood was obtained by leukapheresis, after which PBMCs were separated by Ficoll-Histopaque density gradient centrifugation and cryopreserved in liquid nitrogen vapor phase. Analytical flow cytometry was used to check the purity and quantity of each magnetically sorted T cell population. From each sorted fraction, genomic DNA was isolated and quantified by UV absorbance on a Nanodrop 2000c. Of note for this clone: Its antigen target is currently unknown. Qualities for individual bases were not recorded, and no much larger clone is one base off.

This chain is built from TRBV6-1 and TRBJ2-4; matching of 5 bases hints at TRBD1 as the D gene. Sequencing used naive CD8+ T cells sorted from blood. The sample's cell subset or site label is to be understood as: CD45RA+CCR7+. This clonotype originated in a man aged 18 to 29 in good health. The CDR3 region reads CASSESTGAAKNIQYF. The nucleotide sequence reads TGTGCCAGCAGTGAGTCCACAGGTGCGGCCAAAAACATTCAGTACTTC.